A selection of T cell receptor beta chains follows, all from one sample in a study of blood T cell repertoires in COVID-19. Sequenced by immunoSEQ multiplex PCR; TCRdb stores in-frame clones only, minus some. The data contain over 15,000 clones, roughly four fifths of them singletons. Sequencing was done on a sample of peripheral blood. Receptors originate from a man older than 75 with active COVID-19. Each CDR3 is given with its conserved first and last residue. A D gene is named only where the DNA matches it firmly. Clone size is not always given. Where it is, it says once, few, many or a class for expanded clones.

TRBD2	TRBJ2-2	few	TRBV28	CASSSSGRETGELFF	TGTGCCAGCAGTTCCAGCGGGAGGGAGACCGGGGAGCTGTTTTTT
-	TRBJ1-6	medium-sized	TRBV10-3	CAISVNFNSPLHF	TGTGCCATCAGTGTTAACTTTAATTCACCCCTCCACTTT
TRBD1	TRBJ2-7	few	TRBV10-1	CASGPTGAPYEQYF	TGCGCCAGCGGACCAACAGGGGCCCCCTACGAGCAGTACTTC
-	TRBJ2-3	-	TRBV18	CASSAAASTDTQYF	TGTGCCAGCTCAGCGGCGGCCAGCACAGATACGCAGTATTTT
TRBD1	TRBJ1-1	-	TRBV10-2	CASSESRTGITEAFF	TGCGCCAGCAGTGAGTCGAGGACAGGGATCACTGAAGCTTTCTTT
-	TRBJ2-7	-	TRBV5-5	CASSLEGQPEYEQYF	TGTGCCAGCAGCTTGGAAGGACAGCCGGAGTACGAGCAGTACTTC
TRBD2	TRBJ2-7	once	TRBV5-1	CASSLRLAGPVAYEQYF	TGCGCCAGCAGCTTGCGACTAGCGGGACCCGTTGCCTACGAGCAGTACTTC
TRBD1	TRBJ2-6	-	TRBV5-6	CASSLPTGGAVGANVLTF	TGTGCCAGCAGCTTGCCGACAGGGGGCGCGGTGGGGGCCAACGTCCTGACTTTC
TRBD2	TRBJ2-1	few	TRBV3-1/TRBV3-2	CASSLNTSGYYNEQFF	TGTGCCAGCAGCCTTAACACTAGCGGATACTACAATGAGCAGTTCTTC
-	TRBJ2-7	-	TRBV27	CASSSFTGTSYEQYF	TGTGCCAGCAGTTCATTCACAGGGACCTCCTACGAGCAGTACTTC
-	TRBJ2-1	-	TRBV2	CASSDGGSYNEQFF	TGTGCCAGCAGTGACGGAGGCTCCTACAATGAGCAGTTCTTC
TRBD2	TRBJ2-7	-	TRBV3-1/TRBV3-2	CASSQGTRVYEQYF	TGTGCCAGCAGCCAAGGGACTAGGGTCTACGAGCAGTACTTC
TRBD2	TRBJ2-1	-	TRBV18	CASSPISSGSVSYNEQFF	TGTGCCAGCTCACCAATTTCTAGCGGGAGTGTGTCCTACAATGAGCAGTTCTTC
-	TRBJ2-7	-	TRBV7-9	CASSPGQSYEQYF	TGTGCCAGCAGCCCCGGACAGAGCTACGAGCAGTACTTC
-	TRBJ2-7	-	TRBV28	CASSLGSRATYEQYF	TGTGCCAGCAGTTTAGGCTCTAGAGCGACCTACGAGCAGTACTTC
-	TRBJ2-2	-	TRBV30	CASDRTVANTGELFF	TGTGCCAGCGATCGGACAGTCGCGAACACCGGGGAGCTGTTTTTT
TRBD2	TRBJ2-7	few	TRBV5-6	CASTPSGRNYEQYF	TGTGCCAGCACCCCTAGCGGGAGGAACTACGAGCAGTACTTC
-	TRBJ1-5	-	TRBV5-1	CASSLAGVSNQPQHF	TGCGCCAGCAGCTTGGCGGGTGTTAGCAATCAGCCCCAGCATTTT
-	TRBJ2-2	-	TRBV11-2	CASSLAWATNTGELFF	TGTGCCAGCAGCTTAGCGTGGGCAACGAACACCGGGGAGCTGTTTTTT
-	TRBJ2-3	-	TRBV2	CARGGYTSTDTQYF	TGTGCCAGAGGGGGATACACTAGCACAGATACGCAGTATTTT
-	TRBJ1-5	-	TRBV28	CASSDRRGLPIGPQHF	TGTGCCAGCAGTGATCGGCGGGGGCTGCCTATAGGGCCCCAGCATTTT